This T cell receptor (beta chain) originates from a study of shared clonotypes between healthy human individuals. Study details: Each donor's CD8 memory used one plate, CD8 naive two, each CD4 subset three. Study conclusions and caveats: The naive CD4 repertoires of a few donors were compared, and roughly 5% of clonotypes were shared.

There are 17 residues in the CDR3. With 5 bases removed from V and 6 bases from J, the gap between germline ends came to 21 bases. CDR1 SGHNT and CDR2 YYREEE come from the germline V gene (reference sequence). A remark on this clone: Its antigen is undetermined.

Deep level was the assay's run setting. In the sorted-subset replicate PCRs, 200 ng DNA, 25,000 to 30,000 T cell genomes, was used. Data came from immunoSEQ multiplex PCR; TCRdb stores just in-frame clones and leaves some out. The repertoire holds a few million clones, with 90% to 96% as singletons. The sample consisted of naive CD4+ T cells sorted from blood. Subset denoted: CD45RA+ positively selected. This chain joins TRBV5-4 and TRBJ1-6; D is perhaps TRBD1 (6 bases). The receptor comes from a young man in good health. CDR3 bases: TGTGCCAGCAGAACCACGCAGGGGCTGGGGATTAATTCACCCCTCCACTTT. Translation gives CASRTTQGLGINSPLHF. Based on the CDR3 plus reference TRBV5-4 and TRBJ1-6, the full variable domain is ETGVTQSPTHLIKTRGQQVTLRCSSQSGHNTVSWYQQALGQGPQFIFQYYREEENGRGNFPPRFSGLQFPNYSSELNVNALELDDSALYLCASRTTQGLGINSPLHFGNGTRLTVT.